This is a list of T cell receptor beta chains from one sample in a study of metastatic and nonmetastatic thyroid tumors. Through MiXCR, TCRdb re-clonotyped the PCR reads. The sample yields around 30,000 clones, roughly 4% seen once. The source material was blood. Receptor source: a female donor with papillary thyroid cancer or a benign thyroid nodule (not recorded which). Some clones in this sample may be carry-over from other donors' samples. Both conserved end residues are part of each CDR3. The D gene is left open where the match is weak. A row's size may be missing; if present it is once, few, many or a size class.

cdr3_nt cdr3_aa j_call cdr3_length d_call clone_size v_call
TGTGCCAGCAACCGACCTGACAGGGTTGATTCACCCCTCCACTTT CASNRPDRVDSPLHF TRBJ1-6 15 TRBD1 medium-sized TRBV2
TGTGCCAGTACGAGGGGCTATAATTCACCCCTCCACTTT CASTRGYNSPLHF TRBJ1-6 13 - medium-sized TRBV28
TGTGCCAGCAGCGAGACAGAAAACACCGGGGAGCTGTTTTTT CASSETENTGELFF TRBJ2-2 14 - - TRBV11-3
TGTGCCAGTAGTATTGGTTGGGGGGTGAGGAATGAGCAGTTCTTC CASSIGWGVRNEQFF TRBJ2-1 15 - - TRBV19
TGCAGTTTCCATACCGGGACACAAAACTATGGCTACACCTTC CSFHTGTQNYGYTF TRBJ1-2 14 - - TRBV20-1
TGCGCCAGCAGCTTGGACCCCAGTGGGGGTTACTTGTTGTACACCTTC CASSLDPSGGYLLYTF TRBJ1-2 16 - few TRBV5-1
TGTGCCAGCAGCTTTGTGGGAAACACCATATATTTT CASSFVGNTIYF TRBJ1-3 12 - many TRBV7-9
TGTGCCAGCAGGCCGGGACTAGCGGGAGCGGCGTACAATGAGCAGTTCTTC CASRPGLAGAAYNEQFF TRBJ2-1 17 TRBD2 medium-sized TRBV27
TGCGCCAGCAGCCAAGACACCCATCGGGAGCAGTACTTC CASSQDTHREQYF TRBJ2-7 13 - many TRBV4-1
TGTGCCAGCAGGGGACTAGGGTCTCCTGAGCAGTTCTTC CASRGLGSPEQFF TRBJ2-1 13 TRBD2 many TRBV2
TGTGCCAGCAGTCGGTGGGCGGGCGGGAGTAGTTACGAGCAGTACTTC CASSRWAGGSSYEQYF TRBJ2-7 16 TRBD2 medium-sized TRBV6-1
TGTGCCAGCACTTTCGCGGGGGTGACCTCCAAAGAGCAGTTCTTC CASTFAGVTSKEQFF TRBJ2-1 15 TRBD2 - TRBV12-3/TRBV12-4
TGTGCAAGCAGTGCTACAGGGGACACTGAAGCTTTCTTT CASSATGDTEAFF TRBJ1-1 13 TRBD1 - TRBV6-2/TRBV6-3
TGTGCCAGCATCCCAGTTGGCGGGGCACAGGGGACCGGTGAGCTGTTTTTT CASIPVGGAQGTGELFF TRBJ2-2 17 - few TRBV28
TGTGCCAGCAGAAAACGACTAGCGGGAGTGGACGAGCAGTACTTC CASRKRLAGVDEQYF TRBJ2-7 15 TRBD2 few TRBV6-2/TRBV6-3
TGTGCCAGCAGTGAAGCGCTTGTCGCGGGGGGTCAAGAGACCCAGTACTTC CASSEALVAGGQETQYF TRBJ2-5 17 TRBD2 many TRBV2
TGTGCCAGCCTTCGGGGGGAGTTCACTGAAGCTTTCTTT CASLRGEFTEAFF TRBJ1-1 13 - - TRBV2
TGTGCCTGGAGTACAGGGAGCTATGGCTACACCTTC CAWSTGSYGYTF TRBJ1-2 12 - - TRBV30
TGTGCCAGCAGTCCCCAGTACACCGGGGAGCTGTTTTTT CASSPQYTGELFF TRBJ2-2 13 - - TRBV25-1
TGTGCCAGCAGTTTATTGAGGGGGAATCAGCCCCAGCATTTT CASSLLRGNQPQHF TRBJ1-5 14 - few TRBV12-3/TRBV12-4
TGCAGTGCTAGCGCCTGGGGTCATAACATTCAGTACTTC CSASAWGHNIQYF TRBJ2-4 13 - many TRBV20-1
TGTGCCAGAACCTTGGGCGGGGGAGTTAATCAGCCCCAGCATTTT CARTLGGGVNQPQHF TRBJ1-5 15 - many TRBV7-3
TGTGCCAGCACCTCCCCCGGACAGGGCCACGAGCAGTACTTC CASTSPGQGHEQYF TRBJ2-7 14 TRBD1 many TRBV7-9
TGTGCCAGCACGCAAGATGCTACAGGTTTGGGTAATTCACCCCTCCACTTT CASTQDATGLGNSPLHF TRBJ1-6 17 - few TRBV6-1
TGCGCCAGCAGCTGGGTGGACAGTGCTTACGAGCAGTACTTC CASSWVDSAYEQYF TRBJ2-7 14 - many TRBV5-1
TGCAGTGCTAGCGGGAGAGGGGCGGAGACCCAGTACTTC CSASGRGAETQYF TRBJ2-5 13 - many TRBV20-1
TGTGCCAGCAGTGACAGGGTCGAGTTTCCTGAAGCTTTCTTT CASSDRVEFPEAFF TRBJ1-1 14 - many TRBV2
TGTGCCAGTCGGTCCGCCAGGGATCTGTTTTTT CASRSARDLFF TRBJ2-2 11 - - TRBV28
TGTGCCAGTAGTACTCGCGGGACAGGGTCGGTCGAGCAGTACTTC CASSTRGTGSVEQYF TRBJ2-7 15 TRBD1 - TRBV19
TGCAGTGCTAGAGATCTAAGGTGTTGCTACACCTTC CSARDLRCCYTF TRBJ1-2 12 - - TRBV20-1
TGTGCCAGCAGCTTAGACGGGAGTGCGTACGAGCAGTACTTC CASSLDGSAYEQYF TRBJ2-7 14 - few TRBV7-9
TGCAGTGCTTCTCACAGGGTCTATAATTCACCCCTCCACTTT CSASHRVYNSPLHF TRBJ1-6 14 - many TRBV20-1
TGTGCCAGCAGTGAATGGAGGACGGACGAAGCTTTCTTT CASSEWRTDEAFF TRBJ1-1 13 - few TRBV6-1
TGTGCCAGCAGCCCCGGGAATAGCGGGAGGACTTGGTACTTC CASSPGNSGRTWYF TRBJ2-7 14 TRBD2 few TRBV28
TGTGCCAGCAGTCAGGACAGGGGAAGGGGAAATGAGCAGTTCTTC CASSQDRGRGNEQFF TRBJ2-1 15 TRBD1 few TRBV6-2/TRBV6-3
TGTGCCAGCAGTCCTAACAGGGGAGGGGGGGAATCACTGTTTTTT CASSPNRGGGESLFF TRBJ1-4 15 TRBD1 many TRBV12-3/TRBV12-4
TGTGCCAGCAGTGAATGGACAGTGGGGCGTGAGACCCAGTACTTC CASSEWTVGRETQYF TRBJ2-5 15 - - TRBV25-1
TGTGCCAGCGGGAAGGCGATGGGGTCCTACAATGAGCAGTTCTTC CASGKAMGSYNEQFF TRBJ2-1 15 - - TRBV6-1
TGTGCCACCCAGGCGGGACAGCACGTATACAATGAGCAGTTCTTC CATQAGQHVYNEQFF TRBJ2-1 15 - - TRBV24-1
TGTGCCAGCAGTCCCTCGGGGGACTATGGCTACACCTTC CASSPSGDYGYTF TRBJ1-2 13 - medium-sized TRBV12-3/TRBV12-4
TGTGCCAGCAGTTACTCAATCGGGGATAAGCAGTACTTC CASSYSIGDKQYF TRBJ2-7 13 - - TRBV27
TGTGCCAGCACTTACGATTCTACCGGGGCGCTATTTTTT CASTYDSTGALFF TRBJ2-2 13 - - TRBV6-5
TGTGCCAGCAGTGACTCAGTCGACAGTCACTATGGCTACACCTTC CASSDSVDSHYGYTF TRBJ1-2 15 - - TRBV6-4
TGTGCCAGCAGCGACGGACAGCACAATGAGCAGTTCTTC CASSDGQHNEQFF TRBJ2-1 13 - few TRBV9
TGTGCCAGCAGCCCCGGACTAGCGGGAGTAGATACGCAGTATTTT CASSPGLAGVDTQYF TRBJ2-3 15 TRBD2 few TRBV11-2
TGTGCCAGCAGTGATGACAGACTCCACTCCTACGAGCAGTACTTC CASSDDRLHSYEQYF TRBJ2-7 15 - many TRBV6-1
TGTGCCAGCAGTACCGTGGCGGGGACCTACAATGAGCAGTTCTTC CASSTVAGTYNEQFF TRBJ2-1 15 - many TRBV6-1
TGTGCCAGTAGTAGGTTGGGCGACAGGGATTCCTACGAGCAGTACTTC CASSRLGDRDSYEQYF TRBJ2-7 16 TRBD1 many TRBV19
TGCGCCAGCAGCCGTCAGGTGGGAACTGAAGCTTTCTTT CASSRQVGTEAFF TRBJ1-1 13 - many TRBV5-1
TGTGCCAGTAAGGGGAACTTGGGTTCACCCCTCCACTTT CASKGNLGSPLHF TRBJ1-6 13 - - TRBV19
TGTGCCAGCAGCTTAGGGACTAGCGGCTACAATGAGCAGTTCTTC CASSLGTSGYNEQFF TRBJ2-1 15 TRBD2 - TRBV11-2
TGTGCCAGCAGCCAAGAGGACAGAAACACTGAAGCTTTCTTT CASSQEDRNTEAFF TRBJ1-1 14 - many TRBV3-1
TGCGCCAGCAGCTACTACGGACAGAGAGAGGAGACCCAGTACTTC CASSYYGQREETQYF TRBJ2-5 15 - many TRBV5-1
TGTGCCAGCCTTAACGACAGGGGCGCAGAGCAGTACTTC CASLNDRGAEQYF TRBJ2-7 13 TRBD1 few TRBV25-1
TGCGCCAGCAGCTTGGAAGGGACAATTTATGGCTACACCTTC CASSLEGTIYGYTF TRBJ1-2 14 - few TRBV5-1
TGTGCCAGCACCGGGACAGGGCTCTACGAGCAGTACTTC CASTGTGLYEQYF TRBJ2-7 13 TRBD1 few TRBV6-1
TGTGCCAGCAGCTTGTTTCCGGCGGGGGATAGCAATCAGCCCCAGCATTTT CASSLFPAGDSNQPQHF TRBJ1-5 17 - many TRBV5-6
TGTGCCAGCCGATGGGCCTACGAGCAGTACTTC CASRWAYEQYF TRBJ2-7 11 - medium-sized TRBV28
TGTGCCACCAGCAAGGCAGGTATCGAGAAGGGCTACACCTTC CATSKAGIEKGYTF TRBJ1-2 14 - medium-sized TRBV15
TGCAGTGCTAGAACATTGGAGGGAAATGAAGCTTTCTTT CSARTLEGNEAFF TRBJ1-1 13 - - TRBV20-1